The 15 T cell receptor beta chains below all came from one sample that was sequenced in a study of OX40 agonist ivuxolimab in advanced cancers. TCRdb keeps only in-frame clones here, not all; method: immunoSEQ multiplex PCR. The data contain over 85,000 clones, roughly 90% of them singletons. The sequenced sample was CD4+ or CD8+ T cells sorted from blood, obtained in a trial of the OX40 agonist ivuxolimab. The receptors derive from an adult with an advanced solid tumor such as melanoma, head and neck, liver or kidney cancer.

The chain combines TRBV7-2 with TRBJ2-1, with 15 bases matching TRBD2. With 8 bases clipped from V and 7 bases from J, the junction kept 0 bases outside the gene matches. CDR1 and CDR2 (germline): SGHTA, FQGNSA. CDR3 length equals 13 residues. This CDR3 reads CASGTSGRNEQFF. The CDR3 DNA sequence: TGTGCCAGCGGGACTAGCGGGAGGAATGAGCAGTTCTTC.

The chain joins TRBV7-2 to TRBJ1-5; unclear D gene. Germline CDR1 is SGHTA and CDR2 is FQGNSA. The V end was cut by 2 bases, the J end by 10 bases, with 12 bases between. CDR3 length: 13 residues. DNA for the CDR3: TGTGCCAGCAGCTTAAAGGTCGAATCTCCCCAGCATTTT. Translation: CASSLKVESPQHF.

The CDR3 DNA reads TGTGCCAGCAGAGCCGAGGTGATCTCCTACAATGAGCAGTTCTTC. It encodes CASRAEVISYNEQFF. The gene calls are TRBV7-8 and TRBJ2-1; no clear D. Trimming removed 6 bases at V and 0 bases at J, with 12 bases between. Germline-derived CDR1 and CDR2 are SGHVS and FQNEAQ. This CDR3 region has 15 residues.

The rearrangement uses TRBV15 and TRBJ1-2; the D is unclear. Germline loops: CDR1 LNHNV, CDR2 YYDKDF (reference sequence). This CDR3 has 14 residues. V lost 0 bases to trimming and J lost 2 bases, with 7 bases between them. This chain's CDR3 is CATSRDVGNYGYTF. CDR3 DNA: TGTGCCACCAGCAGAGATGTGGGGAACTATGGCTACACCTTC.

Here the CDR3 reads CASRGSGTSKYEQYF. Here the CDR3 DNA reads TGTGCCAGCAGGGGTTCCGGGACTAGCAAATACGAGCAGTACTTC. This chain joins TRBV7-2 and TRBJ2-7, with TRBD2 matching 9 bases. Trimming at V came to 6 bases and at J to 4 bases, leaving 10 bases not matched to a gene. The CDR3 covers 15 residues. Germline V gives CDR1 SGHTA, CDR2 FQGNSA.

V gene TRBV15 combines with J gene TRBJ1-6, with D maybe TRBD1 (5 bases). CDR1 is LNHNV, CDR2 YYDKDF, per germline (reference sequence). Trimming shortened V by 1 base and J by 10 bases, and 14 bases separated the two germline ends. The CDR3 totals 15 residues. The CDR3 loop reads CATSRAPREGSPLHF. The CDR3 DNA reads as TGTGCCACCAGCAGAGCCCCCAGGGAGGGATCACCCCTCCACTTT.

V is TRBV18 and J is TRBJ2-7; 8 bases match TRBD2. From germline, CDR1 is KGHSH and CDR2 LQKENI. The length of the CDR3 is 16 residues. Losses at the gene ends were 1 base for V and 2 bases for J; bases not matched to a gene: 7. CDR3 sequence (DNA): TGTGCCAGCTCACCACAGGCGGGAGGCAGCCCCTACGAGCAGTACTTC. Translating it yields CASSPQAGGSPYEQYF.

This clone was counted once. V and J are TRBV9 and TRBJ2-2; 8 bases are a match to TRBD2. The trim removed 0 bases at V and 4 bases at J, leaving 5 bases unmatched. The CDR3 runs 16 residues. CDR1 and CDR2 from the germline V gene are SGDLS and YYNGEE. The CDR3 DNA reads TGTGCCAGCAGCGTAGGTGTTGGGACTAGCACCGGGGAGCTGTTTTTT. Its translation: CASSVGVGTSTGELFF.

This clone was seen a handful of times. The chain is built from TRBV5-1 and TRBJ2-5; 9 bases map to TRBD1. The CDR3 totals 16 residues. Losses at the gene ends were 0 bases for V and 1 base for J; bases not matched to a gene: 4. The germline V gene encodes CDR1 SGHRS and CDR2 YFSETQ. In DNA, the CDR3 is TGCGCCAGCAGCTTGGGGGGGACAGGGTCCCAAGAGACCCAGTACTTC. This encodes CASSLGGTGSQETQYF.

The V call is TRBV6-5, the J call TRBJ2-7; no reliable D call. CDR1 is MNHEY and CDR2 is SVGAGI in the germline V gene. The CDR3 sequence is 15 residues long. V lost 2 bases to trimming and J lost 0 bases, with 11 bases between them. The CDR3 sequence: CASSYTHGSSYEQYF. In DNA, the CDR3 is TGTGCCAGCAGTTACACGCACGGCAGCTCCTACGAGCAGTACTTC.

This rearrangement joins TRBV7-2 to TRBJ2-7; 7 nucleotides agree with TRBD1. V lost 2 bases to trimming and J lost 2 bases; unmatched junction nucleotides: 9. Germline V gives CDR1 SGHTA, CDR2 FQGNSA. This CDR3 is built from 16 residues. Here the CDR3 DNA reads TGTGCCAGCAGCTTAAGGTCTGGGACAGCAACCTACGAGCAGTACTTC. Protein product: CASSLRSGTATYEQYF.

This chain connects TRBV7-3 to TRBJ2-1, with D possibly TRBD2 on 6 matching bases. The CDR3 spans 15 residues. CDR1 is SGHTA and CDR2 is FQGTGA in the germline V gene. Trimming left V 2 bases short and J 4 bases short, with 12 bases between. The CDR3 spells CASSLGTSPYNEQFF. CDR3 nucleotides: TGTGCCAGCAGCTTAGGGACTTCCCCATACAATGAGCAGTTCTTC.

V and J are TRBV12-5 and TRBJ2-3; TRBD2 matches at 12 bases. The germline CDR1 and CDR2 sequences are LGHNT and FRNRAP. V shed 5 bases and J 6 bases; nucleotides not matched to a gene: 9. The CDR3 is made up of 16 amino acids. In nucleotides, the CDR3 is TGTGCTAGTGGTCCAGGACTAGCGGGATGGGCGGATACGCAGTATTTT. Its protein product is CASGPGLAGWADTQYF.

V gene TRBV9 combines with J gene TRBJ1-2, with 8 bases fitting TRBD1. V shed 0 bases, J shed 0 bases, and the junction held 10 bases outside the gene matches. Germline CDR1 SGDLS, CDR2 YYNGEE. The length of the CDR3 is 18 residues. The CDR3 DNA is TGTGCCAGCAGCGTAGACTTTGGGGGGACAGGAGCTAACTATGGCTACACCTTC. Translation gives CASSVDFGGTGANYGYTF.

The V and J genes are TRBV7-6 and TRBJ2-1, with 7 bases identical to TRBD2. CDR1 is SGHVS, CDR2 FNYEAQ, per germline. The CDR3 length is 16 residues. Unmatched junction bases numbered 13, after V lost 5 bases and J lost 6 bases. In nucleotides, the CDR3 is TGTGCCAGCAGCCCAGGGAGGGGAGCGGGGTCCAATGAGCAGTTCTTC. Translation gives CASSPGRGAGSNEQFF.